The rows below give T cell receptor beta chains drawn from one sample of a study of blood T cell repertoires in COVID-19. Generated by immunoSEQ multiplex PCR, the TCRdb table keeps only in-frame clones and is missing some. Here the sample spans hundreds of thousands of clones, 75% to 85% being singletons. The specimen sequenced was peripheral blood. The source is a woman under 40 with COVID-19, enrolled during active disease. Both conserved end residues are part of each CDR3. D genes are given only for firm matches. Only part of the rows carry a size: once, few, many, or a class if the clone is expanded.

clone_size: -; j_call: TRBJ1-4; v_call: TRBV3-1/TRBV3-2; d_call: TRBD1; cdr3_nt: TGTGCCAGCAGCCACTCCGGACAGGGTGAGGGAACTAATGAAAAACTGTTTTTT; cdr3_aa: CASSHSGQGEGTNEKLFF
clone_size: -; j_call: TRBJ1-1; v_call: TRBV7-9; d_call: -; cdr3_nt: TGTGCCAGCAGCATATACACTGAAGCTTTCTTT; cdr3_aa: CASSIYTEAFF
clone_size: -; j_call: TRBJ2-1; v_call: TRBV7-8; d_call: TRBD2; cdr3_nt: TGTGCCAGCAGCTTCCGGACTAGCGGGGGGCCACGCTACAATGAGCAGTTCTTC; cdr3_aa: CASSFRTSGGPRYNEQFF
clone_size: -; j_call: TRBJ2-5; v_call: TRBV5-1; d_call: -; cdr3_nt: TGCGCCAGCAGCTTGTTCCAGGGAACCCAAGAGACCCAGTACTTC; cdr3_aa: CASSLFQGTQETQYF
clone_size: -; j_call: TRBJ2-7; v_call: TRBV7-2; d_call: -; cdr3_nt: TGTGCCAGCAGCTTAGCGGGAGAAGCCTCCTACGAGCAGTACTTC; cdr3_aa: CASSLAGEASYEQYF
clone_size: once; j_call: TRBJ1-6; v_call: TRBV6-5; d_call: -; cdr3_nt: TGTGCTTCTCGGGTAGACAGCTGGGGAAATTCACCCCTCCACTTT; cdr3_aa: CASRVDSWGNSPLHF
clone_size: -; j_call: TRBJ1-4; v_call: TRBV19; d_call: -; cdr3_nt: TGTGCCAGTAGTATTACAGGGCCAACGGGAAAACTGTTTTTT; cdr3_aa: CASSITGPTGKLFF
clone_size: -; j_call: TRBJ1-2; v_call: TRBV6-6; d_call: TRBD1; cdr3_nt: TGTGCCAGCAGTACCGGTCCGGGACAGGGTCGTGGCTACACCTTC; cdr3_aa: CASSTGPGQGRGYTF
clone_size: -; j_call: TRBJ1-1; v_call: TRBV6-1; d_call: -; cdr3_nt: TGTGCCAGCAGTGAGAACCAGGGCACTGAAGCTTTCTTT; cdr3_aa: CASSENQGTEAFF
clone_size: -; j_call: TRBJ2-4; v_call: TRBV27; d_call: -; cdr3_nt: TGTGCCAGCAGTTTACAGGACAGAAACATTCAGTACTTC; cdr3_aa: CASSLQDRNIQYF
clone_size: -; j_call: TRBJ2-7; v_call: TRBV4-3; d_call: -; cdr3_nt: TGCGCCAGCAGCTCCCGACAGGGAGGAGGCGAGCAGTACTTC; cdr3_aa: CASSSRQGGGEQYF
clone_size: -; j_call: TRBJ2-5; v_call: TRBV27; d_call: TRBD1; cdr3_nt: TGTGCCAGCAGTTCTCTCATCACCGGGACAGGGGGTGGAGAGACCCAGTACTTC; cdr3_aa: CASSSLITGTGGGETQYF
clone_size: -; j_call: TRBJ1-6; v_call: TRBV9; d_call: -; cdr3_nt: TGTGCCAGCAGCGGAGACGCAGGGGCGCGGGATTCACCCCTCCACTTT; cdr3_aa: CASSGDAGARDSPLHF
clone_size: -; j_call: TRBJ1-1; v_call: TRBV4-3; d_call: -; cdr3_nt: TGCGCCAGCAGCCAAGATAGCACCGACAACACTGAAGCTTTCTTT; cdr3_aa: CASSQDSTDNTEAFF
clone_size: -; j_call: TRBJ1-1; v_call: TRBV6-5; d_call: TRBD1; cdr3_nt: TGTGCCAGCAGTTTGACAGGGACCTGGGAAGCTTTCTTT; cdr3_aa: CASSLTGTWEAFF
clone_size: -; j_call: TRBJ2-5; v_call: TRBV9; d_call: TRBD1; cdr3_nt: TGTGCCAGCAGCCCACCACAGGGGTTGGGACAAGAGACCCAGTACTTC; cdr3_aa: CASSPPQGLGQETQYF
clone_size: -; j_call: TRBJ2-1; v_call: TRBV20-1; d_call: -; cdr3_nt: TGCAGTGCTAGTCCTCCCAGCTCCTACAATGAGCAGTTCTTC; cdr3_aa: CSASPPSSYNEQFF
clone_size: -; j_call: TRBJ1-1; v_call: TRBV19; d_call: -; cdr3_nt: TGTGCCAGTAGTATTGGGGCAGGCATGAACACTGAAGCTTTCTTT; cdr3_aa: CASSIGAGMNTEAFF
clone_size: medium-sized; j_call: TRBJ2-7; v_call: TRBV6-5; d_call: -; cdr3_nt: TGTGCCAGCACAACGACAGAAAGCTCCTACGAGCAGTACTTC; cdr3_aa: CASTTTESSYEQYF
clone_size: once; j_call: TRBJ2-3; v_call: TRBV2; d_call: TRBD2; cdr3_nt: TGTGCCAGCAGCCCCACGCCGGGACTAGCGGGCACAGATACGCAGTATTTT; cdr3_aa: CASSPTPGLAGTDTQYF
clone_size: -; j_call: TRBJ1-2; v_call: TRBV3-1/TRBV3-2; d_call: TRBD1; cdr3_nt: TGTGCCAGCAGCCAAGTCCAGACAGGGGGCATCTATGGCTACACCTTC; cdr3_aa: CASSQVQTGGIYGYTF
clone_size: -; j_call: TRBJ2-1; v_call: TRBV6-5; d_call: -; cdr3_nt: TGTGCCAGCAGTTCAGACAGGTACAATGAGCAGTTCTTC; cdr3_aa: CASSSDRYNEQFF
clone_size: -; j_call: TRBJ1-5; v_call: TRBV7-9; d_call: -; cdr3_nt: TGTGCCAGCAGCCGGGACTATAGCAATCAGCCCCAGCATTTT; cdr3_aa: CASSRDYSNQPQHF
clone_size: few; j_call: TRBJ1-3; v_call: TRBV6-5; d_call: TRBD1; cdr3_nt: TGTGCCAGTCAGGGGGCAAGTTACACCATATATTTT; cdr3_aa: CASQGASYTIYF
clone_size: -; j_call: TRBJ1-1; v_call: TRBV2; d_call: TRBD1; cdr3_nt: TGTGCCAGCAGTGCGCAGGGGGCGCGGAACACTGAAGCTTTCTTT; cdr3_aa: CASSAQGARNTEAFF
clone_size: -; j_call: TRBJ2-3; v_call: TRBV11-1; d_call: -; cdr3_nt: TGTGCCAGCAGACTCCTTCGGGCAGATACGCAGTATTTT; cdr3_aa: CASRLLRADTQYF
clone_size: -; j_call: TRBJ2-1; v_call: TRBV6-6; d_call: TRBD2; cdr3_nt: TGTGCCAGCACCTTCGCGGGGGGCTCCTACAATGAGCAGTTCTTC; cdr3_aa: CASTFAGGSYNEQFF
clone_size: -; j_call: TRBJ1-3; v_call: TRBV7-2; d_call: -; cdr3_nt: TGTGCCAGCAGCTTAGGGGAGGGGTGGGGAAACACCATATATTTT; cdr3_aa: CASSLGEGWGNTIYF
clone_size: -; j_call: TRBJ1-3; v_call: TRBV9; d_call: -; cdr3_nt: TGTGCCAGCAGCGTGGGGGGAGGGGAATACACCATATATTTT; cdr3_aa: CASSVGGGEYTIYF
clone_size: -; j_call: TRBJ2-3; v_call: TRBV29-1; d_call: TRBD2; cdr3_nt: TGCAGCGCCCGTAGCGGGACTAGCGCAGATACGCAGTATTTT; cdr3_aa: CSARSGTSADTQYF
clone_size: once; j_call: TRBJ1-4; v_call: TRBV5-4; d_call: -; cdr3_nt: TGTGCCAGCAGCTTGGGCAGGGCCGGTAATGAAAAACTGTTTTTT; cdr3_aa: CASSLGRAGNEKLFF
clone_size: once; j_call: TRBJ2-1; v_call: TRBV12-5; d_call: -; cdr3_nt: TGTGCTAGTACAGAGGGCTACAATGAGCAGTTCTTC; cdr3_aa: CASTEGYNEQFF
clone_size: few; j_call: TRBJ2-6; v_call: TRBV6-6; d_call: TRBD1; cdr3_nt: TGTGCCACCAGCAATACCCGACCGGGAACAGGGGGTCGCTCTGGGGCCAACGTCCTGACTTTC; cdr3_aa: CATSNTRPGTGGRSGANVLTF
clone_size: -; j_call: TRBJ1-5; v_call: TRBV28; d_call: -; cdr3_nt: TGTGCCAGCAGTGCCTCCGGAGTTCGCAATCAGCCCCAGCATTTT; cdr3_aa: CASSASGVRNQPQHF
clone_size: -; j_call: TRBJ2-1; v_call: TRBV24-1; d_call: -; cdr3_nt: TGTGCCACCAGTGATCCCGAGTTTTCCTACAATGAGCAGTTCTTC; cdr3_aa: CATSDPEFSYNEQFF
clone_size: -; j_call: TRBJ1-1; v_call: TRBV28; d_call: -; cdr3_nt: TGTGCCAGCAGTTTCCACTGGAACACTGAAGCTTTCTTT; cdr3_aa: CASSFHWNTEAFF
clone_size: -; j_call: TRBJ1-2; v_call: TRBV2; d_call: -; cdr3_nt: TGTGCCAGCAGTGAAGACTTTTATGGCTACACCTTC; cdr3_aa: CASSEDFYGYTF
clone_size: -; j_call: TRBJ2-5; v_call: TRBV24-1; d_call: -; cdr3_nt: TGTGCCACCGCCGGGGTCAACCAAGAGACCCAGTACTTC; cdr3_aa: CATAGVNQETQYF
clone_size: -; j_call: TRBJ1-2; v_call: TRBV18; d_call: -; cdr3_nt: TGTGCCAGCTCACCACCGATGGGGGGGAGAGACTATGGCTACACCTTC; cdr3_aa: CASSPPMGGRDYGYTF
clone_size: few; j_call: TRBJ1-1; v_call: TRBV7-9; d_call: TRBD1; cdr3_nt: TGTGCCAGCAGCTTAGAAGGGGGACAGGCTGAAGCTTTCTTT; cdr3_aa: CASSLEGGQAEAFF
clone_size: few; j_call: TRBJ2-7; v_call: TRBV6-6; d_call: TRBD2; cdr3_nt: TGTGCCAGCAGAAGGAGTGGCGGGGGGGACTACGAGCAGTACTTC; cdr3_aa: CASRRSGGGDYEQYF
clone_size: -; j_call: TRBJ2-6; v_call: TRBV4-1; d_call: TRBD2; cdr3_nt: TGCGCCAGCTTCGGGCCACGGGGGGTGACTGGGGCCAACGTCCTGACTTTC; cdr3_aa: CASFGPRGVTGANVLTF
clone_size: -; j_call: TRBJ2-3; v_call: TRBV19; d_call: -; cdr3_nt: TGTGCCAGTAGTATAGATCTCCTCGGGAGCACAGATACGCAGTATTTT; cdr3_aa: CASSIDLLGSTDTQYF
clone_size: -; j_call: TRBJ1-2; v_call: TRBV5-4; d_call: TRBD1; cdr3_nt: TGTGCCAGCAGCGGAGGGACAGAGCCTTATGGCTACACCTTC; cdr3_aa: CASSGGTEPYGYTF
clone_size: -; j_call: TRBJ2-3; v_call: TRBV4-3; d_call: TRBD2; cdr3_nt: TGCGCCAGCAGCCAGGCCGCTAGCGGGAGAGAGTTGGGGAATACGCAGTATTTT; cdr3_aa: CASSQAASGRELGNTQYF
clone_size: -; j_call: TRBJ2-1; v_call: TRBV4-2; d_call: -; cdr3_nt: TGTGCCAGCAGCCAAGGGTTGGGTTCGGGCAATGAGCAGTTCTTC; cdr3_aa: CASSQGLGSGNEQFF
clone_size: few; j_call: TRBJ2-4; v_call: TRBV28; d_call: TRBD2; cdr3_nt: TGTGCCAGCAGTTTCTGGCTAGCGGGGGTTGACGCCAAAAACATTCAGTACTTC; cdr3_aa: CASSFWLAGVDAKNIQYF
clone_size: -; j_call: TRBJ2-7; v_call: TRBV9; d_call: TRBD1; cdr3_nt: TGTGCCAGCAGCTCGGGGACAGGCCACGAGCAGTACTTC; cdr3_aa: CASSSGTGHEQYF
clone_size: -; j_call: TRBJ1-1; v_call: TRBV6-6; d_call: -; cdr3_nt: TGTGCCAGCAGTTACTACAGGGAAATGAACACTGAAGCTTTCTTT; cdr3_aa: CASSYYREMNTEAFF
clone_size: few; j_call: TRBJ2-1; v_call: TRBV7-9; d_call: -; cdr3_nt: TGTGCCAGCAGCTTATCCAAAAGGGGCCTACGAGAGTTCTTC; cdr3_aa: CASSLSKRGLREFF
clone_size: -; j_call: TRBJ2-7; v_call: TRBV2; d_call: TRBD2; cdr3_nt: TGTGCCAGCAGTGATTATGGTTGGGTGCTCGAGGTCAGGGAGGGCCAAGAGCAGTACTTC; cdr3_aa: CASSDYGWVLEVREGQEQYF
clone_size: -; j_call: TRBJ2-2; v_call: TRBV9; d_call: -; cdr3_nt: TGTGCCAGCAGCGTTCTCCAGGGTGCCGGGGAGCTGTTTTTT; cdr3_aa: CASSVLQGAGELFF
clone_size: -; j_call: TRBJ1-1; v_call: TRBV9; d_call: -; cdr3_nt: TGTGCCAGCAGCCCTCTCGCCTTCGGCACTGAAGCTTTCTTT; cdr3_aa: CASSPLAFGTEAFF
clone_size: -; j_call: TRBJ2-3; v_call: TRBV15; d_call: TRBD2; cdr3_nt: TGTGCCACCAGCACAATAGCGGGGCACACAGATACGCAGTATTTT; cdr3_aa: CATSTIAGHTDTQYF
clone_size: -; j_call: TRBJ2-1; v_call: TRBV7-2; d_call: -; cdr3_nt: TGTGCCAGCAGCCCCGCGGCACCCCTCTCGAGGGATGAGCAGTTCTTC; cdr3_aa: CASSPAAPLSRDEQFF
clone_size: few; j_call: TRBJ1-5; v_call: TRBV28; d_call: TRBD1; cdr3_nt: TGTGCCAGCAGCTTCTCCGGGACAGGGGTTCAGCCCCAGCATTTT; cdr3_aa: CASSFSGTGVQPQHF
clone_size: -; j_call: TRBJ2-2; v_call: TRBV12-5; d_call: TRBD2; cdr3_nt: TGTGCTAGTGGTTTGTTAGGCGGGAGGAACACCGGGGAGCTGTTTTTT; cdr3_aa: CASGLLGGRNTGELFF
clone_size: -; j_call: TRBJ2-2; v_call: TRBV28; d_call: TRBD1; cdr3_nt: TGTGCCAGCAGTGAAGCCCGGACAGGGGGTGGCGGGGAGCTGTTTTTT; cdr3_aa: CASSEARTGGGGELFF